The 22 T cell receptor beta chains presented below share a single source sample, sequenced in a study of control samples from healthy donors and cancer patients. Profiling relied on immunoSEQ multiplex PCR, and the TCRdb table lists in-frame clones only, not all of them. The data hold 150,000 to 200,000 clones, with 88% observed a single time. Material for sequencing was blood. These TCRs come from a young woman in good health.

This rearrangement joins TRBV12-3 or TRBV12-4 to TRBJ1-5; unclear D gene. V was cut by 6 bases and J by 2 bases, with 8 bases left in between. This CDR3 is built from 13 residues. This chain's CDR3 is CASSPRGNQPQHF. Written as DNA, the CDR3 is TGTGCCAGCAGCCCCCGGGGCAATCAGCCCCAGCATTTT.

In DNA form, the CDR3 reads TGCAGCGTTGAGCGGGGGGTCTATGGCTACACCTTC. It specifies CSVERGVYGYTF. The chain employs TRBV29-1 and TRBJ1-2; D is perhaps TRBD1 (5 bases). Between the trimmed V and J ends, which lost 3 bases and 4 bases, there was a span of 9 bases. Germline CDR1 and CDR2: SQVTM and ANQGSEA. This CDR3 comprises 12 residues.

This clone came up once. V is TRBV24-1 and J is TRBJ2-1, with 7 positions matching TRBD2. The CDR3 is made up of 12 amino acids. The germline CDR1 and CDR2 sequences are KGHDR and SFDVKD. The J segment lost 8 bases and the V segment lost 5 bases, leaving 2 bases of the junction unmatched. DNA for the CDR3: TGTGCCACCAGTGTGGGAGGGTATGAGCAGTTCTTC. It is translated as CATSVGGYEQFF.

The chain employs TRBV21-1 and TRBJ1-5. TRBV21-1 is designated a pseudogene. The CDR3 consists of 19 residues. The CDR3 region is CASSKGGGFFISRNQPQHF. The CDR3 DNA follows: TGTGCCAGCAGCAAAGGGGGAGGCTTCTTTATCTCCCGCAATCAGCCCCAGCATTTT.

The gene calls are TRBV20-1 and TRBJ1-5; D remains ambiguous. The germline V gene has CDR1 DFQATT and CDR2 SNEGSKA (reference sequence). This CDR3 is 15 amino acids long. Trimming took off 3 bases at V and 0 bases at J, with 12 bases between the two ends. CDR3 in DNA: TGCAGTGCTAGTATCTCTCGGGCTAGCAATCAGCCCCAGCATTTT. Protein product: CSASISRASNQPQHF.

The rearrangement joins TRBV3-1 (or the pseudogene TRBV3-2) to TRBJ2-7, with D possibly matching TRBD2 (6 bases). V lost 0 bases and J lost 3, with 18 bases in between. This CDR3 spans 17 amino acids. Germline CDR1 and CDR2: LGHDT and YNNKEL (reference sequence). CDR3 sequence (DNA): TGTGCCAGCAGCCAAGATCGAGGAGGGAGATCCAACTACGAGCAGTACTTC. Translated: CASSQDRGGRSNYEQYF.

The rearrangement uses TRBV2 and TRBJ1-1; 7 bases align to TRBD1. V shed 6 bases and J 0 bases; nucleotides not matched to a gene: 4. The CDR3 sequence is 14 residues long. CDR1 and CDR2 from the germline V gene are SNHLY and FYNNEI. DNA for the CDR3: TGTGCCAGCAGGTTACAGGGGATGAACACTGAAGCTTTCTTT. Translated, it gives CASRLQGMNTEAFF. The entire variable domain, with the rest obtained from reference TRBV2 and TRBJ1-1, is as follows: EPEVTQTPSHQVTQMGQEVILRCVPISNHLYFYWYRQILGQKVEFLVSFYNNEISEKSEIFDDQFSVERPDGSNFTLKIRSTKLEDSAMYFCASRLQGMNTEAFFGQGTRLTVV.

This chain joins TRBV19 and TRBJ2-2; the match to TRBD1 covers 7 bases. Per the germline V gene, CDR1 is LNHDA and CDR2 is SQIVND (reference sequence). CDR3 length: 15 amino acids. V dropped 6 bases and J dropped 1; count of bases not matched to a gene: 5. CDR3 nucleotide sequence: TGTGCCAGTAGACCGGGACAGATGAACACCGGGGAGCTGTTTTTT. Encoded protein: CASRPGQMNTGELFF.

This clone was observed a single time. The V call is TRBV5-6, the J call TRBJ2-1; 12 nucleotides agree with TRBD2. V trimming: 4 bases; J trimming: 5 bases; junction bases outside the gene matches: 7. The CDR3 totals 16 residues. The germline gives CDR1 SGHDT, CDR2 YYEEEE. CDR3 protein: CASSPWTSGKNNEQFF. CDR3 nucleotides: TGTGCCAGCAGCCCCTGGACTAGCGGGAAGAACAATGAGCAGTTCTTC.

V is TRBV29-1 and J is TRBJ2-6; TRBD2 might be the D (5 bases). The germline CDR1 and CDR2 sequences are SQVTM and ANQGSEA. The CDR3 loop spans 15 amino acids. V was cut by 7 bases and J by 0 bases, with 13 bases left in between. The CDR3 here is CSALTRDSGANVLTF. The CDR3 nucleotides read TGCAGCGCATTAACACGGGACTCTGGGGCCAACGTCCTGACTTTC.

CDR3: CASSLDWWDRGKPIDGYTF. CDR3 coding DNA: TGCGCCAGCAGCTTGGATTGGTGGGACAGGGGGAAACCAATTGATGGCTACACCTTC. The chain is built from TRBV5-1 and TRBJ1-2, with 11 nucleotides matching TRBD1. Germline loops: CDR1 SGHRS, CDR2 YFSETQ. The CDR3 consists of 19 residues. With V trimmed by 0 bases and J by 6 bases, 16 bases remained unmatched.

The CDR3 DNA follows: TGCGCCAGCGGATATGGGGGGGAGCTGTTTTTT. Translated, it gives CASGYGGELFF. This chain connects TRBV5-1 to TRBJ2-2; D remains unclear. Germline lookup yields CDR1 SGHRS and CDR2 YFSETQ. The CDR3 runs 11 residues. Trimming pared 7 bases from V and 8 bases from J, leaving 9 bases between.

The V call is TRBV6-4, the J call TRBJ2-3; TRBD2 matches 12 bases. This CDR3 contains 15 residues. Germline V gene lookup returns CDR1 MRHNA and CDR2 SNTAGT. Trimming cost V 10 bases and J 5 bases; bases outside gene matches: 10. CDR3 protein: CATSSGGAGGDTQYF. Written as DNA, the CDR3 is TGTGCCACCTCTAGCGGGGGGGCCGGTGGAGATACGCAGTATTTT.

The chain carries TRBV9 and TRBJ1-2; 7 nucleotides match TRBD1. The CDR3 is 13 amino acids. With V trimmed by 1 base and J by 6 bases, 3 bases remained unmatched. CDR1 and CDR2 (germline): SGDLS, YYNGEE. The CDR3: CASSVKGAHGYTF. DNA of the CDR3: TGTGCCAGCAGCGTAAAGGGGGCACATGGCTACACCTTC.

The genes are TRBV27 and TRBJ2-3; D possibly uses TRBD1 or TRBD2 (5 bases each). Looked up from germline, CDR1 is MNHEY and CDR2 is SMNVEV (reference sequence). Trimming cost V 5 bases and J 2 bases, with 20 bases left between them. The CDR3 length is 17 residues. The CDR3 DNA is TGTGCCAGCAGTCTCCTGGGGGAGCAGCAGAACACAGATACGCAGTATTTT. It is translated as CASSLLGEQQNTDTQYF.

This sequence joins TRBV6-5 and TRBJ2-3; possibly TRBD2 for D (6 bases). Germline V lookup: CDR1 MNHEY, CDR2 SVGAGI. CDR3 size: 12 residues. Trimming took 8 bases from V and 0 from J, leaving 6 bases between them. CDR3 sequence (DNA): TGTGCCAGCCGGGGGAGCACAGATACGCAGTATTTT. Translating gives CASRGSTDTQYF.

The chain couples TRBV19 to TRBJ2-3; TRBD2 aligns across 12 bases. Germline CDR1 reads LNHDA; CDR2 reads SQIVND (reference sequence). V lost 7 bases and J lost 4; bases outside the gene matches: 3. CDR3 length: 14 amino acids. The CDR3 DNA reads TGTGCCAGTACGGGACTAGCGGGCTCAGATACGCAGTATTTT. Residues: CASTGLAGSDTQYF.

The chain couples TRBV18 to TRBJ1-1; a weak D match, TRBD1 (6 bases). Looked up from germline, CDR1 is KGHSH and CDR2 is LQKENI. The CDR3 has 16 residues. V dropped 3 bases and J dropped 0 bases, with 14 bases sitting between them. CDR3 loop: CASSPPTDRLNTEAFF. Here the CDR3 DNA reads TGTGCCAGCTCACCCCCAACGGACAGACTGAACACTGAAGCTTTCTTT.

The V gene is TRBV2, the J gene TRBJ2-1; 8 positions match TRBD1. CDR1 and CDR2 (germline): SNHLY, FYNNEI. The CDR3 covers 15 residues. The V segment lost 7 bases and the J segment 1 base; nucleotides outside the gene matches: 6. In DNA, the CDR3 is TGTGCCAGCAAGAATGACAGGGGATCCTACAATGAGCAGTTCTTC. Protein: CASKNDRGSYNEQFF.

The rearrangement joins TRBV12-3 or TRBV12-4 to TRBJ1-4; no reliable D call. This CDR3 is 12 amino acids long. Trimming shortened V by 1 base and J by 12 bases, and 9 bases separated the two germline ends. The CDR3 is CASSLDRAELFF. The CDR3 coding sequence is TGTGCCAGCAGTTTAGACCGGGCGGAACTGTTTTTT.

This clone was observed a handful of times. This chain links TRBV29-1 with TRBJ2-2; D remains ambiguous. V lost 6 bases and J 3 bases, leaving 20 bases between the germline ends. CDR1 is SQVTM and CDR2 is ANQGSEA in the germline V gene. This CDR3 is built from 16 residues. Here the CDR3 DNA reads TGCAGCGTCGCGGTAGACCGCTCGCGCCACACCGGGGAGCTGTTTTTT. It translates to CSVAVDRSRHTGELFF.

The CDR3 DNA follows: TGCGCCAGCAGCTCACTAGCGGGAGATAATGAGCAGTTCTTC. Its protein is CASSSLAGDNEQFF. This chain uses TRBV5-1 with TRBJ2-1; 11 positions agree with TRBD2. V lost 3 bases to trimming and J lost 7 bases; unmatched junction nucleotides: 3. Germline values: CDR1 SGHRS, CDR2 YFSETQ. The CDR3 sequence is 14 residues long. Using reference TRBV5-1 and TRBJ2-1 for the parts outside the CDR3, the full variable domain is KAGVTQTPRYLIKTRGQQVTLSCSPISGHRSVSWYQQTPGQGLQFLFEYFSETQRNKGNFPGRFSGRQFSNSRSEMNVSTLELGDSALYLCASSSLAGDNEQFFGPGTRLTVL.